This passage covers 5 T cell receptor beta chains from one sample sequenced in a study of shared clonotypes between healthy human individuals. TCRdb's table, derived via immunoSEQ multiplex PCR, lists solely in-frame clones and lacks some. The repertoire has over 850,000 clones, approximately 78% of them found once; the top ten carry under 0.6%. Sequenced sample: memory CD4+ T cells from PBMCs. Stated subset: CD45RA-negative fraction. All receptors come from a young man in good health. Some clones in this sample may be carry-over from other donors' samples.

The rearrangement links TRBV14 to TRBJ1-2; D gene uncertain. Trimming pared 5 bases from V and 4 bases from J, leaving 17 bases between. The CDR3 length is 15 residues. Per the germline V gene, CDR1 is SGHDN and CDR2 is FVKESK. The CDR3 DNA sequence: TGTGCCAGCAGCATCTTCACCGCTACCCTCTATGGCTACACCTTC. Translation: CASSIFTATLYGYTF.

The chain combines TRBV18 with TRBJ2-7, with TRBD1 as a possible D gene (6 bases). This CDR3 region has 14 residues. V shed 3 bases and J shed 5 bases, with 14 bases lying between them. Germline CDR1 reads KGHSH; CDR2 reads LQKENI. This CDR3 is CASSPPTGLDEQYF. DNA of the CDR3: TGTGCCAGCTCACCTCCAACAGGGCTCGACGAGCAGTACTTC.

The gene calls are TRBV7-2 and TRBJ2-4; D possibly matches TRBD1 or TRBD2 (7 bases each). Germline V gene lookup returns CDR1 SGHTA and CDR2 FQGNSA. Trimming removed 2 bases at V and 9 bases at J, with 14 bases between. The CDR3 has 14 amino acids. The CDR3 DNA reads TGTGCCAGCAGCTTACCTGCCAGGGGGGGCATTCAGTACTTC. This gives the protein CASSLPARGGIQYF. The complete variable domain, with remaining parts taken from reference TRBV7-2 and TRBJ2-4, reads GAGVSQSPSNKVTEKGKDVELRCDPISGHTALYWYRQSLGQGLEFLIYFQGNSAPDKSGLPSDRFSAERTGGSVSTLTIQRTQQEDSAVYLCASSLPARGGIQYFGAGTRLSVL.

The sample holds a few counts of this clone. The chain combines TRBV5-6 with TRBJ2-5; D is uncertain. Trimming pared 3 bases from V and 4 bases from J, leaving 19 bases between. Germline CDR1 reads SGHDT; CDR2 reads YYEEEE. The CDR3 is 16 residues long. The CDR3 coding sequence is TGTGCCAGCAGCTCCCCCGGGCTTTTGGGGTCAGAGACCCAGTACTTC. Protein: CASSSPGLLGSETQYF.

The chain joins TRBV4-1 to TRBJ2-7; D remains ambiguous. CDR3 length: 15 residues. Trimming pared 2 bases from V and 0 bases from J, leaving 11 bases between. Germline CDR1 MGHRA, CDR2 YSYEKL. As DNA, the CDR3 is TGCGCCAGCAGCCAAACTCAGCTACCCTCCTACGAGCAGTACTTC. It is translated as CASSQTQLPSYEQYF.